This T cell receptor beta chain stems from a study of OX40 agonist ivuxolimab in advanced cancers. Germline CDR1 and CDR2: MNHNS and SASEGT. The CDR3 extends over 14 amino acids. J gave up 6 bases and V 11 bases, and 16 bases lay outside the gene matches. In the case of this clone: As yet, its antigen is unknown.

The assay was immunoSEQ multiplex PCR, and TCRdb's table has in-frame clones only and misses some. The top ten clones hold around 0.53% of a sample with tens of thousands of clones, approximately 88% of them seen once. Study-wide points: Partly responding patients at 0.1-3.0 mg/kg showed some of the smallest clonal expansion. The work left the antigen specificity of expanded peripheral T cells undetermined. Among the nonresponders, some also had low normalized T-cell clonal expansion. Expanded clones were, on average, more numerous in CD8+ T cells than in CD4+.

The TCR was taken from an adult with an advanced solid tumor such as melanoma, head and neck, liver or kidney cancer. The V call is TRBV6-1, the J call TRBJ2-7, with 7 bases matching TRBD1. Sequences were derived from CD4+ or CD8+ T cells sorted from blood, sampled in a trial of the OX40 agonist ivuxolimab. CDR3 loop: CAGVGDSPPGEQYF. The CDR3 nucleotides read TGTGCCGGCGTTGGGGACAGTCCTCCGGGCGAGCAGTACTTC.